This is a list of T cell receptor beta chains from one sample in a study of blood T cell repertoires in COVID-19. The data were produced by immunoSEQ multiplex PCR, yet TCRdb's version contains in-frame clones alone and is incomplete. The sample holds 15,000 to 20,000 clones, around four fifths seen once. The source material was peripheral blood. The origin of the receptors is a man between 60 and 75 years old with active or convalescent COVID-19. The conserved cysteine and the conserved F or W are not part of the CDR3 here.

j_call v_call cdr3_aa
TRBJ2-5 TRBV19 ASSTTAGETQY
TRBJ2-1 TRBV11-2 ASSLGRMGGNEQF
TRBJ1-1 TRBV28 ASGPPEAF
TRBJ1-5 TRBV7-9 ASSLGGEGGNQPQH
TRBJ2-3 TRBV11-2 ASRWGADTQY
TRBJ2-3 TRBV2 ASSEPATDTQY
TRBJ2-5 TRBV25-1 ASSLQQGRGETQY
TRBJ1-1 TRBV9 ASSGPLGQDTEAF
TRBJ1-1 TRBV29-1 SVVRQGARAF
TRBJ1-1 TRBV2 ASNSGNTEAF
TRBJ1-2 TRBV2 ASSATNYGYT
TRBJ1-5 TRBV19 ASMGQGGNQPQH
TRBJ2-2 TRBV19 ASSIADRPGELF
TRBJ1-2 TRBV24-1 ATSDLYRGHYGYT
TRBJ1-2 TRBV7-9 ASSPGQGGFYGYT
TRBJ2-5 TRBV30 AWRLPGGGETQY
TRBJ1-1 TRBV7-8 ASSLQRRGTEAF
TRBJ1-4 TRBV7-9 ASMGREEKLF
TRBJ1-5 TRBV6-1 ASSEISDSYNQPQH
TRBJ2-3 TRBV5-6 ASSYRQGGRTSTDTQY
TRBJ2-2 TRBV2 ASSRDSSNTGELF
TRBJ1-2 TRBV19 ASTLRGRGDGYT
TRBJ2-7 TRBV12-5 ASARGEGVNEQY
TRBJ2-7 TRBV9 ASSPQDYRGYEQY
TRBJ1-3 TRBV19 ASSTQGVSVNTIY
TRBJ2-3 TRBV5-1 ASSDAVLARADTQY
TRBJ1-5 TRBV18 ASSPPQGTDQPQH
TRBJ2-5 TRBV10-3 AISESRWQQETQY
TRBJ2-5 TRBV5-1 ASSLSPFGEQETQY
TRBJ2-5 TRBV7-9 ASSFRSDRAGETQY
TRBJ2-4 TRBV29-1 STRDSKNIQY
TRBJ2-7 TRBV18 ASSHDRSSYEQY
TRBJ2-5 TRBV5-1 ASSLDRETQY
TRBJ2-2 TRBV10-3 AIMDSNTGELF
TRBJ1-3 TRBV18 ASAPSRSGNTIY
TRBJ2-7 TRBV30 AWEGEDYYEQY
TRBJ2-3 TRBV7-3 ASSTGGPQDTQY
TRBJ1-2 TRBV7-8 ASSPWVIGANYGYT
TRBJ1-3 TRBV3-1/TRBV3-2 ASTGLTGNTIY
TRBJ2-1 TRBV12-3/TRBV12-4 ASSLGAYNEQF
TRBJ2-7 TRBV5-6 ASSLEGDRAYEQY
TRBJ2-3 TRBV11-1 ASSSGLAASTDTQY
TRBJ2-7 TRBV5-6 ASSLGGEQY